The clone carrying this T cell receptor beta chain was counted a few times. The sample originates from a study of regulatory T cells in long-lasting Graves disease. CDR3-region Arm-PCR and iRepertoire HTBI primers produced the TCR beta libraries. MiXCR, run by TCRdb on the multiplex PCR reads, gives a single entry per CDR3 protein. The table records hundreds of thousands of distinct CDR3 sequences, less than 25% of them present only once. The time point was: persistent/refractory GD, antithyroid drugs over 5 years with positive TRAb. PBMC-extracted RNA yielded the TCR library. This CDR3 is built from 13 residues. V was pared by 3 bases and J by 10 bases, with 6 bases of the junction left unmatched.

This chain joins TRBV12-3 or TRBV12-4 and TRBJ1-2, with 9 positions matching TRBD1. This receptor was identified in a female donor with Graves disease. Specimen: peripheral blood mononuclear cells (PBMCs), collected when the disease was refractory, from a patient treated with antithyroid drugs. The CDR3 reads CASSFLTGGYYTF. The CDR3 nucleotides are TGTGCCAGCAGTTTTCTGACAGGGGGATACTACACCTTC.